The rows below give T cell receptor beta chains drawn from one sample of a study of cytomegalovirus exposure and HLA in healthy donors. Sequencing used immunoSEQ multiplex PCR; TCRdb keeps in-frame clones, though not all of them. Among some 160,000 clones, around four fifths were seen once, and the ten largest hold more than 3%. The source material was PBMCs. These receptors all come from a male donor in good health and CMV-seronegative. Each CDR3 is given with its conserved first and last residue. Fields, in order: clone size, J gene, D gene, V gene, CDR3 DNA, CDR3 protein. D genes are given only for firm matches. A row's size may be missing; if present it is once, few, many or a size class.

few	TRBJ2-6	-	TRBV7-8	TGTGCCAGCAGCTTAGAGCATTCTGGGGCCAACGTCCTGACTTTC	CASSLEHSGANVLTF
-	TRBJ1-3	-	TRBV7-9	TGTTCCAGCAGCCAGGGACATGGCTCTGGAAACACCATATATTTT	CSSSQGHGSGNTIYF
-	TRBJ2-5	-	TRBV30	TGTGCCTGGAGTGTCGGTCTAGTTGAGACCCAGTACTTC	CAWSVGLVETQYF
-	TRBJ1-2	TRBD1	TRBV6-5	TGTGCCAGCAGGTTCGACAGGGGAGCTAACTATGGCTACACCTTC	CASRFDRGANYGYTF
-	TRBJ1-3	-	TRBV18	TGTGCCAGCTCACCGGAGATATTCACTGGAAACACCATATATTTT	CASSPEIFTGNTIYF
-	TRBJ1-2	TRBD1	TRBV6-6	TGTGCCAGCAAAAATACGCCCGGGACAGGGGATGGCTACACCTTC	CASKNTPGTGDGYTF
once	TRBJ1-2	TRBD1	TRBV18	TGTGCCAGCTCACCCCAGGACAGGGGGTATGGCTACACCTTC	CASSPQDRGYGYTF
-	TRBJ2-3	TRBD2	TRBV6-5	TGTGCCAGCAGGGCTCCGGGACTAGCGGCTTATACGCAGTATTTT	CASRAPGLAAYTQYF
-	TRBJ2-5	TRBD2	TRBV7-6	TGTGCCAGCAGCATACTAAATAGCGGGGGGGCGGAGACCCAGTACTTC	CASSILNSGGAETQYF
-	TRBJ2-1	-	TRBV27	TGTGCCAGCAGTTTAGCAGGGGCACCCTCCTACAATGAGCAGTTCTTC	CASSLAGAPSYNEQFF
-	TRBJ2-5	TRBD2	TRBV4-3	TGCGCCAGCAGCAGCGGACTAGCGGGATCCGAAGAGACCCAGTACTTC	CASSSGLAGSEETQYF
-	TRBJ2-7	-	TRBV7-2	TGTGCCAGCAGCGTAGAAGTGAGAGTCTACGAGCAGTACTTC	CASSVEVRVYEQYF
-	TRBJ1-2	TRBD1	TRBV28	TGTGCCAGCAGTTTATACGGGACAGGGACCGGTGGCTACACCTTC	CASSLYGTGTGGYTF
-	TRBJ2-3	-	TRBV9	TGTGCCAGCAGCTCCGGGATCCCCACAGATACGCAGTATTTT	CASSSGIPTDTQYF
-	TRBJ1-3	-	TRBV14	TGTGCCAGCAGCCAAGATTTACCCTACAGGATTGGAAACACCATATATTTT	CASSQDLPYRIGNTIYF
-	TRBJ2-7	-	TRBV4-1	TGCGCCAGCAGCACCCGACAGGATTCCTACGAGCAGTACTTC	CASSTRQDSYEQYF
-	TRBJ2-3	-	TRBV7-4	TGTGCCAGCAGCTTCGACAATACAATTGTGGATACGCAGTATTTT	CASSFDNTIVDTQYF
-	TRBJ1-2	-	TRBV27	TGTGCCAGCAGTTTACAGGGGTATGGCTACACCTTC	CASSLQGYGYTF
-	TRBJ2-3	TRBD2	TRBV19	TGTGCCAGTAGTAATAGCGGGGCCGCCGGAGATACGCAGTATTTT	CASSNSGAAGDTQYF
-	TRBJ2-1	-	TRBV25-1	TGTGCCAGCAGTCCAGGGAATGAGCAGTTCTTC	CASSPGNEQFF
once	TRBJ2-1	TRBD1	TRBV7-9	TGTGCCAGCAGCCAGACAGGGGAAAGAAACAATGAGCAGTTCTTC	CASSQTGERNNEQFF
-	TRBJ1-1	-	TRBV11-2	TGTGCCAGCAGCCGGGGAGCCACTTGGGCCACTGAAGCTTTCTTT	CASSRGATWATEAFF
-	TRBJ1-1	TRBD1	TRBV5-5	TGTGCCAGCAGCCTATCCTGGACAGGGTCTGACACTGAAGCTTTCTTT	CASSLSWTGSDTEAFF
-	TRBJ1-2	-	TRBV9	TGTGCCAGCAGCGAGGGACTGTCCTATGGCTACACCTTC	CASSEGLSYGYTF
-	TRBJ2-1	TRBD2	TRBV5-1	TGCGCCAGCAGCTTTACGACTAGCGGGAACTACTACAATGAGCAGTTCTTC	CASSFTTSGNYYNEQFF
-	TRBJ2-1	TRBD2	TRBV7-2	TGTGCCAGCAGGAAGACTAGCGGGGGTTACAATGAGCAGTTCTTC	CASRKTSGGYNEQFF
-	TRBJ1-3	-	TRBV7-2	TGTGCCAGCAGCTTACCATCAGGGGCTGGAAACACCATATATTTT	CASSLPSGAGNTIYF
-	TRBJ2-7	TRBD2	TRBV6-5	TGTGCCAGCAGTTACTCCGGGGGGGGTATCTACGAGCAGTACTTC	CASSYSGGGIYEQYF
once	TRBJ2-7	-	TRBV7-8	TGTGCCAGCAGCTTAGGGCAGTCATCCGAGCAGTACTTC	CASSLGQSSEQYF
once	TRBJ2-7	-	TRBV9	TGTGCCAGCAGCGTAGCTTCAGACTACGAGCAGTACTTC	CASSVASDYEQYF
-	TRBJ1-1	-	TRBV10-3	TGTGCCATCAGGGGCGGAGGTTGGAACACTGAAGCTTTCTTT	CAIRGGGWNTEAFF
-	TRBJ2-7	-	TRBV15	TGTGCCACCAGCAGGACTAGTAGCTCCTACGAGCAGTACTTC	CATSRTSSSYEQYF
-	TRBJ1-2	-	TRBV6-1	TGTGCCAGCAGCTCGGGTGGGGCAGGCTATGGCTACACCTTC	CASSSGGAGYGYTF
-	TRBJ1-1	TRBD1	TRBV13	TGTGCCAGCAGCGAAGAGGGACAGGGGACTGAAGCTTTCTTT	CASSEEGQGTEAFF
-	TRBJ2-1	-	TRBV5-4	TGTGCCAGCAGCTTTTCGAATGAGCAGTTCTTC	CASSFSNEQFF
-	TRBJ1-5	TRBD1	TRBV5-1	TGCGCCAGCAGCCCCAGGACAGGGGGAAATCAGCCCCAGCATTTT	CASSPRTGGNQPQHF
-	TRBJ2-7	TRBD1	TRBV19	TGTGCCAGTAGTATAGGAGGCAGGGGGCTGTACGAGCAGTACTTC	CASSIGGRGLYEQYF
-	TRBJ1-5	-	TRBV7-9	TGTGCCAGCAGGCAGGGAAATCAGCCCCAGCATTTT	CASRQGNQPQHF
-	TRBJ2-5	TRBD2	TRBV25-1	TGTGCCAGCAGTGAAGGGACTAGCGGGGGGGCCGGAGAGACCCAGTACTTC	CASSEGTSGGAGETQYF
-	TRBJ2-7	-	TRBV14	TGTGCCAGCAGCCAAGACGGGATGGGAGGATACGAGCAGTACTTC	CASSQDGMGGYEQYF
few	TRBJ2-3	TRBD2	TRBV5-1	TGCGCCAGCAGTCCCGGGACTAGATACACAGATACGCAGTATTTT	CASSPGTRYTDTQYF
once	TRBJ2-1	-	TRBV18	TGTGCCAGCTCATACAATAGTAGAGACCCCCGAGGTGAGCAGTTCTTC	CASSYNSRDPRGEQFF
few	TRBJ2-3	-	TRBV7-3	TGTGCCAGCAGCCCCGGACAGCACCACTCCCTTAGCACAGATACGCAGTATTTT	CASSPGQHHSLSTDTQYF
-	TRBJ2-7	-	TRBV7-8	TGTGCCAGCAGTTTTAGCGGCTCCGAGCAGTACTTC	CASSFSGSEQYF
-	TRBJ2-3	-	TRBV18	TGTGCCAGCTCACCAGAGGGAGCAACAGATACGCAGTATTTT	CASSPEGATDTQYF
-	TRBJ1-5	TRBD1	TRBV28	TGTGCCAGCAGTAGTACCCGACAGGGAACACAGCCCCAGCATTTT	CASSSTRQGTQPQHF
-	TRBJ2-3	-	TRBV11-3	TGTGCCAGCAGCTTTGATCAACTATGCACAGATACGCAGTATTTT	CASSFDQLCTDTQYF
-	TRBJ1-1	TRBD1	TRBV9	TGTGCCAGCAGCGTCTACAGGGGTGGCACTGAAGCTTTCTTT	CASSVYRGGTEAFF
-	TRBJ1-5	TRBD1	TRBV19	TGTGCCAGTACTCCACAGGGGGGTAGCAATCAGCCCCAGCATTTT	CASTPQGGSNQPQHF
-	TRBJ2-7	-	TRBV28	TGTGCCAGCAGTTTATCCGCCGGGGAGCAGTACTTC	CASSLSAGEQYF
-	TRBJ2-1	-	TRBV4-1	TGCGCCAGCAGCCAAGCCTCGAGCTCCTACAATGAGCAGTTCTTC	CASSQASSSYNEQFF
-	TRBJ2-7	-	TRBV6-6	TGTGCCAGCAGTTTTAGACAGGATTCGACCTACGAGCAGTACTTC	CASSFRQDSTYEQYF
-	TRBJ2-1	TRBD2	TRBV11-3	TGTGCCAGCAGCTTGGGACTAGCGACCTACAATGAGCAGTTCTTC	CASSLGLATYNEQFF
-	TRBJ2-7	TRBD1	TRBV6-1	TGTGCCAGCAACCCAATGACAGGGGTTAACTACGAGCAGTACTTC	CASNPMTGVNYEQYF